This T cell receptor beta chain was identified during a study of T-cell memory formation after mild COVID-19. Whole-study results and caveats: Pre-infection memory contained some responding clones, which suggested that cross-reactive memory had joined. Researchers could not confirm that second-wave clones peaking on day 37 targeted SARS-CoV-2.

The V and J ends lost 4 bases and 1 base respectively, with 14 bases between them. CDR3 length: 15 amino acids. Germline V gene lookup returns CDR1 SGHDT and CDR2 YYEEEE. TCRdb fed the 5' RACE reads into MiXCR, producing one record per CDR3 protein. In the table there are about 400,000 distinct CDR3 sequences, more than 20% of which are singletons. This clonotype was recorded a few times. What it binds is not known. The material sequenced was PBMCs or a T cell subset sorted from them (not recorded which). The rearrangement links TRBV5-6 to TRBJ1-1; D gene ambiguous. This TCR was sampled from an adult woman who had mild COVID-19 (a few samples of this study predate the infection). Cell type and time point are not known. CDR3: CASSPPLGRNTEAFF. CDR3 in DNA: TGTGCCAGCAGCCCTCCCCTCGGGAGGAACACTGAAGCTTTCTTT.